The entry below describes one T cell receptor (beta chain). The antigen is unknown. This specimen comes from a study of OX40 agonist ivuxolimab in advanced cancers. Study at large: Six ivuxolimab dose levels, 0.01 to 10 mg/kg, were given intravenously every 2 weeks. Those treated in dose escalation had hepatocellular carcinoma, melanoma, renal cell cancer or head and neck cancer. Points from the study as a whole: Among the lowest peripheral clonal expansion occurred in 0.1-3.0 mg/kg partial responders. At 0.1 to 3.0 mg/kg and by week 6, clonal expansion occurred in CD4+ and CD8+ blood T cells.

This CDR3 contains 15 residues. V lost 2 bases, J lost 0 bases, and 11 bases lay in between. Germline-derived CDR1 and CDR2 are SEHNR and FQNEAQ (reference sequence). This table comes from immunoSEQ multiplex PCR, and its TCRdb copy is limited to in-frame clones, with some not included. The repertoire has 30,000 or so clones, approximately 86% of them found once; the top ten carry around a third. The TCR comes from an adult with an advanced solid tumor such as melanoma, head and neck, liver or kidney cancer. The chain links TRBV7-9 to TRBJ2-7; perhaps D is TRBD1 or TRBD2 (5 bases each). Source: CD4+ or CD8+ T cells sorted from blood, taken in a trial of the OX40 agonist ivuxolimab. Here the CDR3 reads CASSLQGGSSYEQYF. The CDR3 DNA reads TGTGCCAGCAGCTTACAGGGCGGGTCCTCCTACGAGCAGTACTTC.